This T cell receptor beta chain was obtained from a study of CD8 T cells in Susac syndrome. Study information: Each patient with Susac syndrome, at the time of blood draw, was therapy-naive, on corticosteroids, or on intravenous immunoglobulin alone. Study-wide points: Where Susac syndrome CD4+ T cell repertoires were concerned, no clonal expansion was evident.

RNA amounts of about 0.45 to 1 ug underwent reverse transcription with random hexamers. TCRdb itself ran the immunoSEQ multiplex PCR reads through MiXCR, one entry per CDR3 protein. The table includes approximately 190,000 distinct CDR3 sequences, 91% detected once. With respect to this clonotype: Antigen unknown.

CDR1 and CDR2 from the germline V gene are MDHEN and SYDVKM. This CDR3 comprises 13 residues. V shed 8 bases and J shed 0 bases, with 10 bases lying between them. This chain links TRBV28 with TRBJ1-2, with D possibly TRBD1 on 5 matching bases. The clonotype was recovered from a human donor with Susac syndrome. The sequencing sample was made of CD4+ T cells from PBMCs. The CDR3 loop reads CASGGTSNYGYTF. CDR3 sequence (DNA): TGTGCCAGCGGCGGGACTTCTAACTATGGCTACACCTTC.